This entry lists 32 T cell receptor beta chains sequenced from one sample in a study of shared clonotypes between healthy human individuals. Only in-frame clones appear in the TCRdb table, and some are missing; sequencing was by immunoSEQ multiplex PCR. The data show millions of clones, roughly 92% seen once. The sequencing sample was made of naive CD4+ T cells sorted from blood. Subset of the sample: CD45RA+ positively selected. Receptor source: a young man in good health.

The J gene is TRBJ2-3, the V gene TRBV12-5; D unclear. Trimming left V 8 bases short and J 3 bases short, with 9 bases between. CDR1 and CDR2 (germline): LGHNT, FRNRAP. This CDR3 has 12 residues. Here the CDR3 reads CASSAETDTQYF. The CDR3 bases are TGTGCTAGTTCCGCCGAAACAGATACGCAGTATTTT. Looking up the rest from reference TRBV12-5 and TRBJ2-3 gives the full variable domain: DARVTQTPRHKVTEMGQEVTMRCQPILGHNTVFWYRQTMMQGLELLAYFRNRAPLDDSGMPKDRFSAEMPDATLATLKIQPSEPRDSAVYFCASSAETDTQYFGPGTRLTVL.

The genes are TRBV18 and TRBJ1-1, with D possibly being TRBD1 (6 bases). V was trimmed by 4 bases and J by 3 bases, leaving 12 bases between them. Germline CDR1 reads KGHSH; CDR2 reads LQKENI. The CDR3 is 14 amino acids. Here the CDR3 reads CASSRTGSDTEAFF. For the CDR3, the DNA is TGTGCCAGCTCACGAACAGGGTCGGACACTGAAGCTTTCTTT.

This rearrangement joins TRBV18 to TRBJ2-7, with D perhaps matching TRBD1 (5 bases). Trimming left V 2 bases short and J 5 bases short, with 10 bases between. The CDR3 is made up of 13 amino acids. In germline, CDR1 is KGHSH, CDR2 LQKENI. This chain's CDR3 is CASSPEGVNEQYF. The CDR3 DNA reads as TGTGCCAGCTCACCAGAAGGGGTCAACGAGCAGTACTTC.

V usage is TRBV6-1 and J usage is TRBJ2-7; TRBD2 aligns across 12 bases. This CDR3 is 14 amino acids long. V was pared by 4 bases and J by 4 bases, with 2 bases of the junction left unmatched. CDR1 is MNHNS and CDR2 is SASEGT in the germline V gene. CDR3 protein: CASSGTSGRYEQYF. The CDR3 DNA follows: TGTGCCAGCAGTGGAACTAGCGGGAGGTACGAGCAGTACTTC.

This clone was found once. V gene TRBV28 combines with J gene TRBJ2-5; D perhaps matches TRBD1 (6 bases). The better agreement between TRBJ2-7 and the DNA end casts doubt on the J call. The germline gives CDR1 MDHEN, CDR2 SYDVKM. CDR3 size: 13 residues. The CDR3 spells CASSLGHYYEQYF. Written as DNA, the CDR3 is TGTGCCAGCAGTTTGGGACATTACTACGAGCAGTACTTC.

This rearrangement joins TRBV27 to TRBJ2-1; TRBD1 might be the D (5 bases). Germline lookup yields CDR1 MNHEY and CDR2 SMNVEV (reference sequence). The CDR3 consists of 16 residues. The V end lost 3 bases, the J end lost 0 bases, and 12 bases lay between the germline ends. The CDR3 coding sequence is TGTGCCAGCAGTTTGGGGCGGCCCAGCTCCTACAATGAGCAGTTCTTC. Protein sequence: CASSLGRPSSYNEQFF.

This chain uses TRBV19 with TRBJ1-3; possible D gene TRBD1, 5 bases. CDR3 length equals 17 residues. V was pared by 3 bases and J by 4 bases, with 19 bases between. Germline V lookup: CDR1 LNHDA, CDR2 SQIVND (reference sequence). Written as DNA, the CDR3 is TGTGCCAGTAGTATGGTCAAGGGGACCGGGCTCGGAAACACCATATATTTT. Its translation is CASSMVKGTGLGNTIYF.

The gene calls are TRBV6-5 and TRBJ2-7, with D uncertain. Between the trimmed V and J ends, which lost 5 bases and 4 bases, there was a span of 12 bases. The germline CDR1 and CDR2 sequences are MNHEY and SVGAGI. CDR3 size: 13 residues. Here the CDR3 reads CASSLLMGYEQYF. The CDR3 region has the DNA TGTGCCAGCAGTCTGCTGATGGGTTACGAGCAGTACTTC.

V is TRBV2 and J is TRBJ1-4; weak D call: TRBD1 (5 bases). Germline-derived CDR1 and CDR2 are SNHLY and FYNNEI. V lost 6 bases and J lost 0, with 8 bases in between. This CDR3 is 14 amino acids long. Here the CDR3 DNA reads TGTGCCAGCAGGGTGACAGCAACTAATGAAAAACTGTTTTTT. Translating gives CASRVTATNEKLFF. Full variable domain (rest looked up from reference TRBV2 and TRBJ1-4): EPEVTQTPSHQVTQMGQEVILRCVPISNHLYFYWYRQILGQKVEFLVSFYNNEISEKSEIFDDQFSVERPDGSNFTLKIRSTKLEDSAMYFCASRVTATNEKLFFGSGTQLSVL.

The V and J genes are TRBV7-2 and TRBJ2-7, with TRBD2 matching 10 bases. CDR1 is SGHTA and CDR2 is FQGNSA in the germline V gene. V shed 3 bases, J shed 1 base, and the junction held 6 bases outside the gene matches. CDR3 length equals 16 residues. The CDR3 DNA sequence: TGTGCCAGCAGCTTCTCAAGTAGCGGGGGGTCCTACGAGCAGTACTTC. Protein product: CASSFSSSGGSYEQYF.

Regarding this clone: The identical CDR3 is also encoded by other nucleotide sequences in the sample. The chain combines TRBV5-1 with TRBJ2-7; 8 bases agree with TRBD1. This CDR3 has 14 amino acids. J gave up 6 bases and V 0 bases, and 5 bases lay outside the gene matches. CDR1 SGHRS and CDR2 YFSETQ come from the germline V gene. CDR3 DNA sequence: TGCGCCAGCAGCTTGGCCGACAGGGGCGGCGAGCAGTACTTC. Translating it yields CASSLADRGGEQYF.

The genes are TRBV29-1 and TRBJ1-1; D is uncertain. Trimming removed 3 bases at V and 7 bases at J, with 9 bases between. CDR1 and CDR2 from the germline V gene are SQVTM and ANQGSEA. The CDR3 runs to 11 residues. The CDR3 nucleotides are TGCAGCGTTGATAAGGGTTTTGAAGCTTTCTTT. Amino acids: CSVDKGFEAFF.

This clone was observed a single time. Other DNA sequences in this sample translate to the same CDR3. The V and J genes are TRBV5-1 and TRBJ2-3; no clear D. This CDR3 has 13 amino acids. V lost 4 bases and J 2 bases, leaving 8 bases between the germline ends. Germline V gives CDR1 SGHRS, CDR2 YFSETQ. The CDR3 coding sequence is TGCGCCAGCAGCCTCGGGTTCACAGATACGCAGTATTTT. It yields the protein CASSLGFTDTQYF.

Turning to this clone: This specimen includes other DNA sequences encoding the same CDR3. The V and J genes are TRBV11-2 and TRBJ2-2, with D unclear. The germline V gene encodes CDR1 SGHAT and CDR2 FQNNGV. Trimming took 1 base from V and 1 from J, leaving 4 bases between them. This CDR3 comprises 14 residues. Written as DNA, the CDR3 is TGTGCCAGCAGCTTAGTAGGGAACACCGGGGAGCTGTTTTTT. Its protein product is CASSLVGNTGELFF.

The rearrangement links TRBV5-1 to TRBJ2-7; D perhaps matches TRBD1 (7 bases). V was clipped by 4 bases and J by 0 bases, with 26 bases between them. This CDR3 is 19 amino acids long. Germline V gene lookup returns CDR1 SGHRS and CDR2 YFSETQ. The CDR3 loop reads CASSPTGAASAIRSYEQYF. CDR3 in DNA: TGCGCCAGCAGCCCAACAGGGGCGGCTAGCGCGATACGCTCCTACGAGCAGTACTTC.

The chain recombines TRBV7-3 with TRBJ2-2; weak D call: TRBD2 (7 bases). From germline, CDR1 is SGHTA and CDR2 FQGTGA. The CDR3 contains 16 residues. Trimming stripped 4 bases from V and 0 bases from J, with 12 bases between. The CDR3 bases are TGTGCCAGCAGCTCCACGGGGGGCCCGAACACCGGGGAGCTGTTTTTT. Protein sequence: CASSSTGGPNTGELFF.

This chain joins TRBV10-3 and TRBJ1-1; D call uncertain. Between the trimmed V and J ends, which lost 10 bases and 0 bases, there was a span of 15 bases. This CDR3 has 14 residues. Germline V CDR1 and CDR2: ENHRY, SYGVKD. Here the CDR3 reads CATASLGLNTEAFF. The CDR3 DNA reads TGTGCCACCGCGTCCCTGGGGTTGAACACTGAAGCTTTCTTT.

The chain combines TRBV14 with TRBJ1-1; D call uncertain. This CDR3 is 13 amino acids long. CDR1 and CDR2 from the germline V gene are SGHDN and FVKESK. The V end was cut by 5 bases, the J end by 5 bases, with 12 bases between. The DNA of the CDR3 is TGTGCCAGCAGCGGGGAGGCCGTGACTGAAGCTTTCTTT. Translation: CASSGEAVTEAFF.

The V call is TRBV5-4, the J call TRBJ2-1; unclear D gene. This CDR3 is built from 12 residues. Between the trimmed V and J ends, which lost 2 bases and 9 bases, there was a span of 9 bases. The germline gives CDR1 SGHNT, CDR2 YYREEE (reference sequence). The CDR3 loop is CASSFQPREQFF. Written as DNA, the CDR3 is TGTGCCAGCAGCTTTCAGCCCCGTGAGCAGTTCTTC. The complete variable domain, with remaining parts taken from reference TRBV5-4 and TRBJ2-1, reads ETGVTQSPTHLIKTRGQQVTLRCSSQSGHNTVSWYQQALGQGPQFIFQYYREEENGRGNFPPRFSGLQFPNYSSELNVNALELDDSALYLCASSFQPREQFFGPGTRLTVL.

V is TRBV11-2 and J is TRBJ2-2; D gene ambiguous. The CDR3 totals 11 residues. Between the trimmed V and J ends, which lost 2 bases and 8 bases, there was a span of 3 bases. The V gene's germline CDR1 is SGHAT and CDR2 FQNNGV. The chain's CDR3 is CASSLWGELFF. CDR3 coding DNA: TGTGCCAGCAGCTTATGGGGGGAGCTGTTTTTT. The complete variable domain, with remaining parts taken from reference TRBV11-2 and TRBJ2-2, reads EAGVAQSPRYKIIEKRQSVAFWCNPISGHATLYWYQQILGQGPKLLIQFQNNGVVDDSQLPKDRFSAERLKGVDSTLKIQPAKLEDSAVYLCASSLWGELFFGEGSRLTVL.

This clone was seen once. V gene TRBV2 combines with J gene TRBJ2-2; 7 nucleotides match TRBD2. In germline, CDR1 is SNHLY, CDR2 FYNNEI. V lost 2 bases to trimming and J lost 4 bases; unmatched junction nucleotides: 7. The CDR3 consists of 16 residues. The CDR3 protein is CASSEMRGRGTGELFF. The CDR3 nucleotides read TGTGCCAGCAGTGAAATGCGGGGGAGAGGCACCGGGGAGCTGTTTTTT.

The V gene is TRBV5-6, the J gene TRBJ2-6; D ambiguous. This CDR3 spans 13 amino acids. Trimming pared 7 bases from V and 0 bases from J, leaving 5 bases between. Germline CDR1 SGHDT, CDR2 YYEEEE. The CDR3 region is CASAFSGANVLTF. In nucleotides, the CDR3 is TGTGCCAGCGCTTTCTCTGGGGCCAACGTCCTGACTTTC. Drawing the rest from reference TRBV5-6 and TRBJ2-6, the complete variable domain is DAGVTQSPTHLIKTRGQQVTLRCSPKSGHDTVSWYQQALGQGPQFIFQYYEEEERQRGNFPDRFSGHQFPNYSSELNVNALLLGDSALYLCASAFSGANVLTFGAGSRLTVL.

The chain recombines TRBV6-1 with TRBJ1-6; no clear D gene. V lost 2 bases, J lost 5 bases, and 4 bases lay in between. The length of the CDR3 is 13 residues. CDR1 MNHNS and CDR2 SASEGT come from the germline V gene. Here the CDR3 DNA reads TGTGCCAGCAGTGAACTCCATAATTCACCCCTCCACTTT. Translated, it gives CASSELHNSPLHF.

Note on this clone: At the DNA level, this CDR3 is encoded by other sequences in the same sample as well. CDR3 protein: CAWSRDRVNSPLHF. CDR3 DNA: TGTGCCTGGAGTCGGGACAGGGTTAATTCACCCCTCCACTTT. The V call is TRBV30, the J call TRBJ1-6; 9 nucleotides match TRBD1. CDR3 length: 14 residues. CDR1 is GTSNPN and CDR2 is SVGIG in the germline V gene (reference sequence). Losses at the gene ends were 2 bases for V and 6 bases for J; bases not matched to a gene: 2.

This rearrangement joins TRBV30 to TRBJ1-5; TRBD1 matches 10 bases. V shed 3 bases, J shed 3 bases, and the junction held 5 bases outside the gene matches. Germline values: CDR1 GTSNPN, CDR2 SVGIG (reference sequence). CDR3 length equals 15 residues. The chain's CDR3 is CAWRPTGGLNQPQHF. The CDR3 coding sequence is TGTGCCTGGAGGCCGACAGGGGGCCTCAATCAGCCCCAGCATTTT. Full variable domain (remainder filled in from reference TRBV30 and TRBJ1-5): SQTIHQWPATLVQPVGSPLSLECTVEGTSNPNLYWYRQAAGRGLQLLFYSVGIGQISSEVPQNLSASRPQDRQFILSSKKLLLSDSGFYLCAWRPTGGLNQPQHFGDGTRLSIL.

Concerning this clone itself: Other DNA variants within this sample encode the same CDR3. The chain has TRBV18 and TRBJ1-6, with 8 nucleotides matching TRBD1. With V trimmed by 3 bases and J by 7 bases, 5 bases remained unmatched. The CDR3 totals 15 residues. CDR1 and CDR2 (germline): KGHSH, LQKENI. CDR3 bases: TGTGCCAGCTCACCGGCGGGGACAGGCAATTCACCCCTCCACTTT. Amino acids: CASSPAGTGNSPLHF.

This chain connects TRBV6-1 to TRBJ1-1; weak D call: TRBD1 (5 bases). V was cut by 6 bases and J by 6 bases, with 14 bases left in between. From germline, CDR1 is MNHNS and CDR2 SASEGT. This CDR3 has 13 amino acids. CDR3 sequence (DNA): TGTGCCAGCAGGCCCTGGGGGGAGGCTGAAGCTTTCTTT. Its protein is CASRPWGEAEAFF.

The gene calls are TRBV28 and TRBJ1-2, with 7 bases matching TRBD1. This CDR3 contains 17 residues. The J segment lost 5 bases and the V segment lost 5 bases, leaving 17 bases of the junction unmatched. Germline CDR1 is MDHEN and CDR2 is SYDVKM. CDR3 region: CASSRRQGGPGRYGYTF. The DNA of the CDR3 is TGTGCCAGCAGTCGACGACAGGGTGGGCCAGGTCGGTATGGCTACACCTTC.

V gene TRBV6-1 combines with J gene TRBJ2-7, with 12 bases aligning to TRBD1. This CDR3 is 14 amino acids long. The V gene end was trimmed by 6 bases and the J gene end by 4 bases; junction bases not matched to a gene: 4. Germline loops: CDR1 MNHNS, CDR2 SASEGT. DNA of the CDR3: TGTGCCAGCAGCGGGACAGGGGGCAGATACGAGCAGTACTTC. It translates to CASSGTGGRYEQYF.

The CDR3, as DNA: TGTGCCAGCAGCCTCCTTAGGGACACTGAAGCTTTCTTT. Protein product: CASSLLRDTEAFF. The rearrangement joins TRBV6-6 to TRBJ1-1, with D unresolved. CDR1 is MNHNY, CDR2 SVGAGI, per germline (reference sequence). Deletions cut 6 bases from V and 3 bases from J, with 11 bases between. There are 13 residues in the CDR3.

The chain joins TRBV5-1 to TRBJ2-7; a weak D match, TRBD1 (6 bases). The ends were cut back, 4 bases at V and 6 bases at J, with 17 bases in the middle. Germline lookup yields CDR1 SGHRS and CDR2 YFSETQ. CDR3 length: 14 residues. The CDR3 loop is CASSKQGSPPEQYF. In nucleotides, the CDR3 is TGCGCCAGCAGCAAACAGGGTTCCCCTCCCGAGCAGTACTTC.

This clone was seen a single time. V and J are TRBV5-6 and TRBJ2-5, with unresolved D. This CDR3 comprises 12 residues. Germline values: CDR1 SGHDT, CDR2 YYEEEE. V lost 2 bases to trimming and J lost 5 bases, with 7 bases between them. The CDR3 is CASSLEPETQYF. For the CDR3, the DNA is TGTGCCAGCAGCTTAGAGCCGGAGACCCAGTACTTC.